Listed below are T cell receptor beta chains from one sample, sequenced in a study of PD-1 blockade in classical Hodgkin lymphoma. Measured with immunoSEQ multiplex PCR; TCRdb has only the in-frame clones, and not every one. This sample carries 12,000 to 15,000 clones, approximately 80% of them seen once, and the ten largest clones take approximately 15%. Here the sequenced sample was peripheral blood mononuclear cells (PBMCs), taken before the fourth cycle of nivolumab. The receptors shown here come from a human donor with classical Hodgkin lymphoma. Both conserved end residues are part of each CDR3. The D gene is left open where the match is weak. The size entry is marked missing in some rows and otherwise reads once, few, many or a size class.

v_gene,j_gene,abundance,d_gene,CDR3aa,CDR3nt
TRBV19,TRBJ1-2,-,-,CASTSLWGYTF,TGTGCCAGTACCTCCCTGTGGGGCTACACCTTC
TRBV9,TRBJ2-7,-,-,CASSVAQGLHVDEQYF,TGTGCCAGCAGCGTAGCTCAAGGCCTACACGTCGACGAGCAGTACTTC
TRBV4-1,TRBJ2-1,-,TRBD1,CASARGPYNEQFF,TGCGCCAGCGCGAGGGGGCCTTACAATGAGCAGTTCTTC
TRBV7-6,TRBJ2-3,-,TRBD2,CASSLNSGGDADTQYF,TGTGCCAGCAGCCTAAATAGCGGGGGGGACGCAGATACGCAGTATTTT
TRBV5-1,TRBJ1-1,-,-,CASSPEQRYTEAFF,TGCGCCAGCAGCCCTGAACAGAGATACACTGAAGCTTTCTTT
TRBV7-9,TRBJ2-7,-,-,CASSLVMTGAPYEQYF,TGTGCCAGCAGCTTAGTAATGACAGGAGCCCCCTACGAGCAGTACTTC
TRBV7-2,TRBJ2-1,-,-,CASRLYNEQFF,TGTGCCAGCAGGCTTTACAATGAGCAGTTCTTC
TRBV19,TRBJ1-2,once,-,CASSRESGGYTF,TGTGCCAGTAGTAGGGAGTCGGGCGGCTACACCTTC
TRBV10-1,TRBJ1-1,-,TRBD1,CASSRDRNTEAFF,TGCGCCAGCAGCCGGGACAGGAACACTGAAGCTTTCTTT
TRBV11-2,TRBJ2-7,once,-,CASSLVSRPYEQYF,TGTGCCAGCAGCTTAGTATCTAGGCCCTACGAGCAGTACTTC
TRBV7-9,TRBJ2-4,-,-,CASSPDPASGTGKNIQYF,TGTGCCAGCAGCCCCGACCCAGCATCCGGGACGGGCAAAAACATTCAGTACTTC
TRBV13,TRBJ1-3,few,TRBD1,CASSFSAGTGVQPSGNTIYF,TGTGCCAGCAGCTTTTCCGCCGGGACAGGGGTTCAACCCTCTGGAAACACCATATATTTT
TRBV7-2,TRBJ1-1,-,-,CASSLAQDTWNTEAFF,TGTGCCAGCAGCTTAGCCCAGGACACCTGGAACACTGAAGCTTTCTTT
TRBV12-2,TRBJ2-2,-,-,CASSATGTLYGELFF,TGTGCCAGCAGCGCTACAGGGACCCTCTACGGGGAGCTGTTTTTT
TRBV4-3,TRBJ1-1,once,-,CASSQDRDGGTEAFF,TGCGCCAGCAGCCAAGACCGGGACGGAGGCACTGAAGCTTTCTTT
TRBV7-2,TRBJ2-2,-,-,CASNKAGTPYTGELFF,TGTGCCAGCAACAAAGCCGGGACTCCATATACCGGGGAGCTGTTTTTT
TRBV2,TRBJ2-4,few,-,CASSPTTLIAKNIQYF,TGTGCCAGCAGTCCAACGACACTGATAGCCAAAAACATTCAGTACTTC
TRBV19,TRBJ1-1,-,-,CASSIWGTEAFF,TGTGCCAGTAGTATCTGGGGCACTGAAGCTTTCTTT
TRBV28,TRBJ2-7,-,-,CASSLTDSSYEQYF,TGTGCCAGCAGCCTGACGGACTCATCCTACGAGCAGTACTTC
TRBV7-2,TRBJ2-7,-,-,CASSLGLDSSFQEYF,TGTGCCAGCAGCTTAGGTCTGGACAGCTCCTTTCAGGAGTACTTC
TRBV7-9,TRBJ2-7,-,-,CASSRPPGRRNEQYF,TGTGCCAGCAGCCGCCCCCCAGGGAGAAGGAACGAGCAGTACTTC
TRBV27,TRBJ2-5,-,-,CASSVDRGTETQYF,TGTGCCAGCAGTGTAGACCGGGGGACAGAGACCCAGTACTTC
TRBV2,TRBJ1-3,-,-,CASSEWTVGSGNTIYF,TGTGCCAGCAGTGAGTGGACGGTGGGGTCTGGAAACACCATATATTTT
TRBV6-5,TRBJ2-1,once,-,CASSSQGSYNEQFF,TGTGCCAGCAGTTCGCAGGGGTCCTACAATGAGCAGTTCTTC
TRBV27,TRBJ1-1,medium-sized,-,CASSLGVKLDTEAFF,TGTGCCAGCAGTTTAGGGGTCAAATTGGACACTGAAGCTTTCTTT
TRBV5-4,TRBJ1-4,-,-,CASSLWGKAGEKLFF,TGTGCCAGCAGCCTGTGGGGGAAGGCGGGTGAAAAACTGTTTTTT
TRBV7-8,TRBJ1-2,few,-,CASSLGPRGTDYGYTF,TGTGCCAGCAGCTTGGGGCCCCGGGGGACCGACTATGGCTACACCTTC
TRBV7-2,TRBJ1-2,-,-,CASSPGLGGYTF,TGTGCCAGCAGCCCAGGGTTAGGTGGCTACACCTTC
TRBV23-1,TRBJ2-6,-,-,CASSQQRVGCDVLTF,TGCGCCAGCAGTCAACAGAGGGTGGGGTGCGACGTCCTGACTTTC
TRBV7-9,TRBJ2-7,-,-,CASSLGQGRTYEQYF,TGTGCCAGCAGCTTAGGCCAGGGTAGAACCTACGAGCAGTACTTC
TRBV28,TRBJ1-2,-,-,CASSYRGGPNYGYTF,TGTGCCAGCAGTTATAGGGGGGGCCCTAACTATGGCTACACCTTC
TRBV19,TRBJ2-5,-,-,CATRDYQETQYF,TGTGCCACCCGGGACTACCAAGAGACCCAGTACTTC
TRBV2,TRBJ2-1,once,TRBD2,CASSGLAGGDNEQFF,TGTGCCAGCAGTGGCCTAGCGGGGGGGGACAATGAGCAGTTCTTC
TRBV4-2,TRBJ2-1,-,TRBD1,CASSHPTGGRHNEQFF,TGTGCCAGCAGCCATCCGACAGGGGGGCGTCACAATGAGCAGTTCTTC
TRBV4-3,TRBJ1-2,few,-,CASSQDLGESPRGYTF,TGCGCCAGCAGCCAAGATCTTGGCGAGTCACCGAGGGGCTACACCTTC
TRBV9,TRBJ2-7,-,TRBD1,CASSVGDRAYEQYF,TGTGCCAGCAGCGTAGGCGACAGGGCCTACGAGCAGTACTTC
TRBV6-4,TRBJ2-2,-,TRBD1,CASSKRDRAAGELFF,TGTGCCAGCAGCAAACGGGACAGGGCCGCCGGGGAGCTGTTTTTT
TRBV7-3,TRBJ1-1,-,-,CASSSRWNTEAFF,TGTGCCAGCAGCTCCAGATGGAACACTGAAGCTTTCTTT
TRBV19,TRBJ2-3,-,-,CASSTARTTDTQYF,TGTGCCAGTAGTACAGCTCGGACCACAGATACGCAGTATTTT
TRBV19,TRBJ1-5,-,-,CASSMEGPANQPQHF,TGTGCCAGTAGTATGGAAGGGCCGGCAAATCAGCCCCAGCATTTT
TRBV13,TRBJ2-2,-,-,CASSPVALWAGELFF,TGTGCCAGCAGCCCCGTGGCCTTATGGGCCGGGGAGCTGTTTTTT
TRBV7-2,TRBJ2-5,medium-sized,TRBD1,CASSFVQGAGVTQYF,TGTGCCAGCAGCTTCGTACAGGGGGCTGGAGTGACCCAGTACTTC
TRBV6-6,TRBJ2-1,-,-,CASSYGSGMVDEQFF,TGTGCCAGCAGTTACGGTTCAGGGATGGTGGATGAGCAGTTCTTC
TRBV4-3,TRBJ1-1,-,-,CASSHLEGNTEAFF,TGCGCCAGCAGCCATCTCGAGGGGAACACTGAAGCTTTCTTT
TRBV7-2,TRBJ2-3,few,TRBD2,CASPGSGGVLDTQYF,TGTGCCAGCCCGGGGAGCGGGGGGGTTCTGGATACGCAGTATTTT
TRBV11-2,TRBJ1-1,-,-,CASSSRFTEAFF,TGTGCCAGCAGCTCCCGGTTCACTGAAGCTTTCTTT
TRBV6-4,TRBJ2-3,-,-,CASSGIALNTDTQYF,TGTGCCAGCAGTGGCATAGCGCTGAACACAGATACGCAGTATTTT
TRBV15,TRBJ2-2,-,-,CATSRTANTGELFF,TGTGCCACCAGCAGGACAGCGAACACCGGGGAGCTGTTTTTT
TRBV5-4,TRBJ1-1,-,-,CASSLLNTEAFF,TGTGCCAGCAGCTTACTTAACACTGAAGCTTTCTTT
TRBV9,TRBJ2-5,-,-,CASSEGGYQETQYF,TGTGCCAGCAGCGAGGGGGGATACCAAGAGACCCAGTACTTC